Listed below are T cell receptor beta chains from one sample, sequenced in a study of shared clonotypes between healthy human individuals. The repertoire was sequenced with immunoSEQ multiplex PCR; TCRdb's copy has only in-frame clones and lacks some. The sample holds hundreds of thousands of clones; 90% to 97% are singletons and the top ten take less than 0.12%. The source material was naive CD8+ T cells sorted from blood. The receptors shown here come from a woman in her thirties in good health. Both conserved end residues are part of each CDR3. A D gene is named only where the DNA matches it firmly. Not every row has a clone size; where given, it reads once, few, many or a size class.

V gene,J gene,D gene,clone size,CDR3 DNA,CDR3 protein
TRBV27,TRBJ1-5,NA,NA,TGTGCCAGCAGTCCCTACGACCAGAGCAATCAGCCCCAGCATTTT,CASSPYDQSNQPQHF
TRBV4-1,TRBJ1-5,NA,NA,TGCGCCAGCAGCCAAGGGGAGTTGAGCAATCAGCCCCAGCATTTT,CASSQGELSNQPQHF
TRBV6-5,TRBJ1-1,NA,NA,TGTGCCAGCAGTCAGAGGGTCGAAAACACTGAAGCTTTCTTT,CASSQRVENTEAFF
TRBV4-1,TRBJ1-5,NA,NA,TGCGCCAGCAGCCAAACGGGCCTCAATCAGCCCCAGCATTTT,CASSQTGLNQPQHF
TRBV4-1,TRBJ2-7,TRBD2,NA,TGCGCCAGCAGCCAGGGAACTAGCGAGGGCTACGAGCAGTACTTC,CASSQGTSEGYEQYF
TRBV4-2,TRBJ1-1,NA,NA,TGTGCCAGCAGCCAAGATGGGATCGCTCACACGAAGAACACTGAAGCTTTCTTT,CASSQDGIAHTKNTEAFF
TRBV4-2,TRBJ1-4,NA,NA,TGTGCCAGCAGCTTGCAGGCGCCTGATGAAAAACTGTTTTTT,CASSLQAPDEKLFF
TRBV14,TRBJ1-2,TRBD1,NA,TGTGCCAGCAGCCAAGGACAGGGGAACTATGGCTACACCTTC,CASSQGQGNYGYTF
TRBV6-5,TRBJ1-5,TRBD1,NA,TGTGCCAGCAGTCCAGGGGGGGAGAACCAGCCCCAGCATTTT,CASSPGGENQPQHF
TRBV6-6,TRBJ1-3,NA,NA,TGTGCCAGCAGTTACCCACGAGAGGGGACGGGAAACACCATATATTTT,CASSYPREGTGNTIYF
TRBV28,TRBJ1-2,TRBD1,NA,TGTGCCAGCAGTTTACAGGGGGCGCTGAATGGCTACACCTTC,CASSLQGALNGYTF
TRBV7-9,TRBJ2-2,NA,NA,TGTGCCAGCAGCTTAGTAAAAACTGCCGGGGAGCTGTTTTTT,CASSLVKTAGELFF
TRBV2,TRBJ1-5,TRBD1,NA,TGTGCCGGCCCAACAGGGGTTCAGCCCCAGCATTTT,CAGPTGVQPQHF
TRBV27,TRBJ2-7,TRBD2,NA,TGTGCCAGCAAACCAGGACTAGGAGGGAACGAGCAGTACTTC,CASKPGLGGNEQYF
TRBV19,TRBJ1-5,TRBD1,NA,TGTGCCAGTAGTATAGCAGGGGACAGGGGTCAGCCCCAGCATTTT,CASSIAGDRGQPQHF
TRBV28,TRBJ1-1,NA,NA,TGTGCCAGCAGTTTGGGAGGGGAAGGCACTGAAGCTTTCTTT,CASSLGGEGTEAFF
TRBV20-1,TRBJ1-1,NA,NA,TGCAGTGCCCTGGGGTGGACTGAAGCTTTCTTT,CSALGWTEAFF
TRBV19,TRBJ2-1,TRBD2,NA,TGTGCCAGTAGTATGATGCTAGCTTTCCTGGGAGGGCCCTTCGATGAGCAGTTCTTC,CASSMMLAFLGGPFDEQFF
TRBV2,TRBJ2-1,NA,NA,TGTGCCAGCAGTGAAGCGGCCAACTCCTACAATGAGCAGTTCTTC,CASSEAANSYNEQFF
TRBV5-4,TRBJ2-7,TRBD2,NA,TGTGCCAGCAGCTTGGCCGTCGGGACTAGGGACTACGAGCAGTACTTC,CASSLAVGTRDYEQYF
TRBV19,TRBJ2-6,TRBD1,NA,TGTGCCAGTAGTATGGTCCCGGGACAGAGCTCTGGGGCCAACGTCCTGACTTTC,CASSMVPGQSSGANVLTF
TRBV5-4,TRBJ2-2,NA,NA,TGTGCCAGCAGCCTACAGGGACTGGGGCCCGGGGAGCTGTTTTTT,CASSLQGLGPGELFF
TRBV6-6,TRBJ2-7,TRBD1,NA,TGTGCCAGCAGAGTGGGACAGAGCTACGAGCAGTACTTC,CASRVGQSYEQYF
TRBV27,TRBJ2-7,NA,NA,TGTGCCAGCAGTACTGACAGTATTTACGAGCAGTACTTC,CASSTDSIYEQYF
TRBV5-5,TRBJ2-7,TRBD1,few,TGTGCCAGCAGCGCCGGGACAGGGGGCTACGAGCAGTACTTC,CASSAGTGGYEQYF
TRBV6-1,TRBJ1-2,NA,NA,TGTGCCAGCAGACCGCGGGGCTATGGCTACACCTTC,CASRPRGYGYTF
TRBV6-5,TRBJ2-1,NA,NA,TGTGCAAGCTCTCAGTATTCCTACAATGAGCAGTTCTTC,CASSQYSYNEQFF
TRBV13,TRBJ1-1,NA,NA,TGTGCCAGCAGCTCCCGGGACACAATGAACACTGAAGCTTTCTTT,CASSSRDTMNTEAFF
TRBV2,TRBJ2-3,NA,NA,TGTGCCAGCACCCTCGTTCCAGATACGCAGTATTTT,CASTLVPDTQYF